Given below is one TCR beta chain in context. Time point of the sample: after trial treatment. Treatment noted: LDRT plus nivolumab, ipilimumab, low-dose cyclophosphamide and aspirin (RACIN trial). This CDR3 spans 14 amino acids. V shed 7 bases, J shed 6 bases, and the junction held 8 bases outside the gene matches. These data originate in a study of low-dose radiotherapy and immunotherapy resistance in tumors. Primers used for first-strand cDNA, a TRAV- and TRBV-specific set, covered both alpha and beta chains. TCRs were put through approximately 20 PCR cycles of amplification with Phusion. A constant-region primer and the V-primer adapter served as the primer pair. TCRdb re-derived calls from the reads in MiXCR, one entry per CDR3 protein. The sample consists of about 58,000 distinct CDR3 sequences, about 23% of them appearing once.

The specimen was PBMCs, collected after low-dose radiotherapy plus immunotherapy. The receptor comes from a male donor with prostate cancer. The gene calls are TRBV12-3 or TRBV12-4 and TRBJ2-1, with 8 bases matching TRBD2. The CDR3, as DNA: TGTGCCAGCAATCCCGGGAGGGCCTCCAATGAGCAGTTCTTC. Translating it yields CASNPGRASNEQFF.